Following are 10 T cell receptor beta chains from one sample sequenced in a study of OX40 agonist ivuxolimab in advanced cancers. The method behind the library was the immunoSEQ multiplex PCR assay. Entries here come from immuneACCESS through TCRdb and include only in-frame sequences with V and J called. Some clones fail to appear in such tables; in the studies checked, an unresolved V gene covers under half of the shortfall, and the cause of the remainder is unknown. The sample table contains tens of thousands of clones; only one count was recorded for around 86% of them. Approximately 2% of the sample goes to the ten largest clones. This specimen was CD4+ or CD8+ T cells sorted from blood, taken in a trial of the OX40 agonist ivuxolimab. Source of these receptors: an adult with an advanced solid tumor such as melanoma, head and neck, liver or kidney cancer.

The rearrangement uses TRBV27 and TRBJ2-1; 7 bases fit TRBD2. Trimming removed 8 bases from V and 8 bases from J; junction bases left unmatched: 15. This CDR3 spans 15 amino acids. Germline V gene lookup returns CDR1 MNHEY and CDR2 SMNVEV (reference sequence). For the CDR3, the DNA is TGTGCCAGCTGTAGGGGACTACCTACCCAGGATGAGCAGTTCTTC. Residues: CASCRGLPTQDEQFF.

This sequence joins TRBV30 and TRBJ2-7; 8 bases agree with TRBD1. The germline CDR1 and CDR2 sequences are GTSNPN and SVGIG (reference sequence). V was pared by 3 bases and J by 8 bases, with 18 bases of the junction left unmatched. This CDR3 region has 16 residues. CDR3 DNA: TGTGCCTGGAGACCGGGACAGGTAGCATCTACGAGCAAGCAGTACTTC. Translating it yields CAWRPGQVASTSKQYF.

A few counts support this clone. This rearrangement joins TRBV11-3 to TRBJ2-7; the D gene could be TRBD1 or TRBD2 (5 bases each). There are 12 residues in the CDR3. Germline CDR1 SGHNT, CDR2 YENEEA. With 4 bases removed from V and 6 bases from J, the gap between germline ends came to 10 bases. As DNA, the CDR3 is TGTGCCAGCAGCTCGGGACCCAGCGAGCAGTACTTC. It specifies CASSSGPSEQYF.

The sample holds one count of this clone. The chain couples TRBV28 to TRBJ1-2, with a possible D match to TRBD1 (6 bases). The CDR3 is 12 residues long. Germline CDR1 is MDHEN and CDR2 is SYDVKM. CDR3 loop: CVSSRGQPGYTF. The CDR3 DNA follows: TGTGTTTCATCTCGGGGGCAGCCTGGCTACACCTTC.

The CDR3 region has the DNA TGTGCCAGCTCACCTCAGCGGGAGGAGCAGTTCTTC. Amino acids: CASSPQREEQFF. V and J are TRBV18 and TRBJ2-1; TRBD2 matches 8 bases. The junction had 2 bases not matched to a gene; V was cut back by 3 bases and J by 10 bases. This CDR3 region has 12 residues. Germline V gene sequence: CDR1 KGHSH, CDR2 LQKENI.

The gene calls are TRBV29-1 and TRBJ2-4; 10 nucleotides line up with TRBD1. This CDR3 is 12 amino acids long. Germline CDR1 reads SQVTM; CDR2 reads ANQGSEA. The J segment lost 8 bases and the V segment lost 7 bases, leaving 5 bases of the junction unmatched. CDR3 sequence (DNA): TGCAGCGGAGGGACAGGGGAAGACATTCAGTACTTC. Its protein product is CSGGTGEDIQYF.

V gene TRBV7-2 combines with J gene TRBJ2-1, with D unclear. CDR1 and CDR2 (germline): SGHTA, FQGNSA. This CDR3 comprises 13 residues. V was shortened by 10 bases and J by 0 bases, with 10 bases between the two germline ends. CDR3 sequence: CATGRSSYNEQFF. The CDR3, as DNA: TGTGCCACCGGACGGAGCTCCTACAATGAGCAGTTCTTC.

This chain joins TRBV12-5 and TRBJ2-1; D possibly corresponds to TRBD1 (5 bases). Trimming left V 6 bases short and J 0 bases short, with 15 bases between. The germline gives CDR1 LGHNT, CDR2 FRNRAP. The CDR3 loop spans 16 amino acids. In DNA, the CDR3 is TGTGCTAGTGGGGCCGGTCCAGGGATCTCCTACAATGAGCAGTTCTTC. Amino acids: CASGAGPGISYNEQFF.

This clone was counted once. DNA for the CDR3: TGCGCCAGCAGCTTAGAGCGGGAGAGTACCGGGGAGCTGTTTTTT. It specifies CASSLERESTGELFF. This rearrangement joins TRBV5-1 to TRBJ2-2, with TRBD2 matching 8 bases. The length of the CDR3 is 15 residues. The germline CDR1 and CDR2 sequences are SGHRS and YFSETQ. The V gene end was trimmed by 2 bases and the J gene end by 5 bases; junction bases not matched to a gene: 5.

The chain couples TRBV16 to TRBJ2-5; D may be TRBD1 or TRBD2 (5 bases each). This CDR3 region has 13 residues. Deletions cut 1 base from V and 4 bases from J, with 7 bases between. Per the germline V gene, CDR1 is KGHSY and CDR2 is FQNENV. CDR3 in amino acids: CASSQLRGETQYF. In DNA, the CDR3 is TGTGCCAGCAGCCAATTGAGGGGAGAGACCCAGTACTTC.